This T cell receptor beta chain was observed in a study of cytomegalovirus exposure and HLA in healthy donors. Study-level information: An earlier analysis identified 120 million or so unique TCR beta sequences in approximately 190 million T cells.

Study observations and caveats: Most observed TCR sequences were rare, whereas some public TCRs were detected in many donors.

Use of 60 Vbeta and 13 Jbeta primers characterized the PCR. In the authors' methods: A follow-up analysis tallied 60 million to 85 million unique TCR beta chains, approximately 11 million shared. Measured with immunoSEQ multiplex PCR; TCRdb has only the in-frame clones, and not every one. V and J calls plus clone size are reproduced from that table; the DNA served to infer D and trimming. Of some 71,000 clones listed, about 67% are singletons. V dropped 1 base and J dropped 9 bases, with 8 bases sitting between them. CDR1 and CDR2 from the germline V gene are LGHNA and YSLEER. The CDR3 consists of 12 residues. A word on this clone: What it binds is not known.

This chain joins TRBV4-3 and TRBJ2-3; a possible D gene is TRBD1 (5 bases). This clonotype was sampled from a middle-aged man in good health and CMV-seropositive. Sequences were obtained from PBMCs. The chain's CDR3 is CASSQGAGTQYF. The CDR3 DNA is TGCGCCAGCAGCCAAGGGGCAGGGACGCAGTATTTT.